The entry that follows covers one T cell receptor beta chain sequence. Its target is unknown. TCRdb re-derived calls from the reads in MiXCR, one entry per CDR3 protein. In the table there are hundreds of thousands of distinct CDR3 sequences, around a third of which are singletons. The data originate from a study of T cell repertoires in cytomegalovirus infection. At the level of the study: Epitope selection comprised recently identified HLA-C-restricted CMV epitopes and well-studied HLA-B-restricted CMV epitopes. CMV infection together with matching HLA type was indicated by public TCR beta signatures.

CDR1 and CDR2 from the germline V gene are SNHLY and FYNNEI. With V trimmed by 7 bases and J by 4 bases, 6 bases remained unmatched. This CDR3 spans 15 amino acids. General study findings and limits: Dominating the ex vivo response were TCR beta clonotypes that were CMV-specific and HLA-C-restricted.

This receptor was taken from a human donor in good health (CMV status not recorded). Some clones in this sample may be carry-over from other donors' samples. The gene calls are TRBV2 and TRBJ2-3; 12 bases are a match to TRBD2. The sample was cultured PBMCs, taken from culture after CMV antigen stimulation. CDR3 DNA: TGTGCCAGCACTCCGACTAGCGGGAGTGCAGATACGCAGTATTTT. Amino acid sequence: CASTPTSGSADTQYF.